These T cell receptor beta chains were read from a single sample in a study of blood T cell repertoires in COVID-19. The protocol was immunoSEQ multiplex PCR, while the TCRdb copy is restricted to in-frame clones and leaves out a portion. There are about 98,000 clones in the sample; roughly 86% occur only once, and about 9.3% lies in the top ten. The sample taken for sequencing was peripheral blood. The receptors were gathered from a man aged 45-65 years with acute or convalescent COVID-19. The CDR3 runs from the conserved cysteine through the conserved F or W. The D gene is left open where the match is weak. Clone size is shown for a subset of rows, as once, few, many or a class of expanded clone.

TRBV6-1	TRBD1	TRBJ2-1	NA	CASSSTGVYNEQFF	TGTGCCAGCAGTTCCACAGGGGTCTACAATGAGCAGTTCTTC
TRBV6-1	NA	TRBJ1-5	once	CASSEAPAGNQPQHF	TGTGCCAGCAGTGAAGCTCCCGCGGGCAATCAGCCCCAGCATTTT
TRBV18	TRBD2	TRBJ2-5	NA	CASSPSPVAGRSETQYF	TGTGCCAGCTCACCTTCCCCGGTAGCGGGACGTTCAGAGACCCAGTACTTC
TRBV18	TRBD2	TRBJ2-7	NA	CASSPRTSGRLRYEQYF	TGTGCCAGCTCACCACGGACTAGCGGGAGACTAAGATACGAGCAGTACTTC
TRBV5-4	TRBD1	TRBJ2-5	once	CASSLEGARGETQYF	TGTGCCAGCAGCTTAGAGGGGGCGAGGGGGGAGACCCAGTACTTC
TRBV6-2/TRBV6-3	TRBD1	TRBJ1-1	NA	CASSYVSPGQGSEAFF	TGTGCCAGCAGTTACGTATCGCCGGGACAGGGGTCTGAAGCTTTCTTT
TRBV28	TRBD1	TRBJ1-2	few	CASSRDRGQGYTF	TGTGCCAGCAGTCGAGACAGGGGGCAGGGCTACACCTTC
TRBV5-4	TRBD1	TRBJ1-3	NA	CASSLAGGNGNTIYF	TGTGCCAGCAGCTTAGCAGGGGGCAATGGAAACACCATATATTTT
TRBV5-5	NA	TRBJ1-5	NA	CASSLLQSNQPQHF	TGTGCCAGCAGCTTGTTGCAGAGCAATCAGCCCCAGCATTTT
TRBV6-1	NA	TRBJ2-7	once	CASSEYTYEQYF	TGTGCCAGCAGTGAGTATACCTACGAGCAGTACTTC
TRBV7-3	TRBD2	TRBJ2-1	once	CASTLSRTSGNEQFF	TGTGCCAGCACCCTCAGCCGGACTAGCGGCAATGAGCAGTTCTTC
TRBV7-2	TRBD1	TRBJ1-6	few	CASSQGQAGNSPLHF	TGTGCCAGCAGCCAGGGACAGGCCGGGAATTCACCCCTCCACTTT
TRBV5-1	NA	TRBJ2-7	NA	CASSSSGHGNEQYF	TGCGCCAGCAGCTCATCGGGACACGGTAACGAGCAGTACTTC
TRBV9	NA	TRBJ1-4	NA	CASSGGLATNEKLFF	TGTGCCAGCAGCGGTGGGCTTGCAACTAATGAAAAACTGTTTTTT
TRBV29-1	TRBD1	TRBJ1-1	NA	CSVRTGTGGTEAFF	TGCAGCGTGCGAACCGGGACAGGGGGCACTGAAGCTTTCTTT
TRBV2	NA	TRBJ1-1	NA	CASRRAGEAFF	TGTGCCAGCAGGAGAGCAGGGGAAGCTTTCTTT
TRBV9	NA	TRBJ2-1	many	CASSAGPQRRQFF	TGTGCCAGCAGCGCCGGCCCCCAGAGGCGGCAGTTCTTC
TRBV9	NA	TRBJ2-2	once	CASSEGTSNTGELFF	TGTGCCAGCAGCGAGGGCACTAGCAACACCGGGGAGCTGTTTTTT
TRBV5-1	NA	TRBJ2-7	NA	CASSLGTYEQYF	TGCGCCAGCAGCCTCGGGACCTACGAGCAGTACTTC
TRBV5-4	NA	TRBJ2-1	NA	CASSTNAVYNEQFF	TGTGCCAGCAGCACCAATGCGGTCTACAATGAGCAGTTCTTC
TRBV6-5	TRBD2	TRBJ2-7	NA	CASRRGRAGSYEQYF	TGTGCCAGCAGAAGAGGGAGAGCGGGAAGCTACGAGCAGTACTTC
TRBV19	TRBD1	TRBJ1-2	NA	CASSIVRGQGGYTF	TGTGCCAGTAGTATTGTCAGGGGGCAGGGTGGCTACACCTTC
TRBV29-1	NA	TRBJ1-1	NA	CSVAGRLNTEAFF	TGCAGCGTTGCAGGCAGACTGAACACTGAAGCTTTCTTT
TRBV24-1	TRBD1	TRBJ2-5	NA	CATSDFGQGEGETQYF	TGTGCCACCAGTGACTTCGGACAGGGAGAGGGGGAGACCCAGTACTTC
TRBV19	TRBD2	TRBJ2-1	NA	CASSTIAGNEQFF	TGTGCCAGTAGCACCATAGCGGGGAATGAGCAGTTCTTC
TRBV11-2	NA	TRBJ2-1	NA	CASSLSGYNEQFF	TGTGCCAGCAGCTTATCCGGTTACAATGAGCAGTTCTTC
TRBV10-1	TRBD1	TRBJ1-5	NA	CASSDGQGWSNQPQHF	TGCGCCAGCAGTGATGGACAGGGCTGGAGCAATCAGCCCCAGCATTTT
TRBV24-1	TRBD1	TRBJ1-5	NA	CATSDLGTGLNPANQPQHF	TGTGCCACCAGTGATTTGGGGACAGGGTTGAATCCCGCTAATCAGCCCCAGCATTTT
TRBV19	TRBD1	TRBJ1-4	NA	CASSMRTGPELFF	TGTGCCAGTAGTATGAGGACAGGGCCGGAACTGTTTTTT
TRBV7-6	NA	TRBJ1-1	NA	CASSLLSDLNTEAFF	TGTGCCAGCAGCTTACTAAGCGACTTGAACACTGAAGCTTTCTTT
TRBV10-1	TRBD2	TRBJ2-3	many	CASSPELADPTDTQYF	TGCGCCAGCAGTCCCGAGCTAGCGGACCCCACAGATACGCAGTATTTT
TRBV2	TRBD2	TRBJ2-2	NA	CASRWTSGNTGELFF	TGTGCCAGCAGATGGACTAGCGGGAACACCGGGGAGCTGTTTTTT
TRBV24-1	TRBD2	TRBJ2-3	NA	CATSVLAGRADTQYF	TGTGCCACCAGTGTCCTAGCGGGTCGGGCAGATACGCAGTATTTT
TRBV27	NA	TRBJ2-4	NA	CASSRGALAKNIQYF	TGTGCCAGCAGTCGTGGGGCTCTAGCCAAAAACATTCAGTACTTC
TRBV20-1	NA	TRBJ1-1	NA	CSAFYSGEAFF	TGCAGTGCCTTCTATTCTGGTGAAGCTTTCTTT